These T cell receptor beta chains were read from a single sample in a study of cytomegalovirus exposure and HLA in healthy donors. Sequencing used immunoSEQ multiplex PCR; TCRdb keeps in-frame clones, though not all of them. The data hold 230,000 or so clones, with 70% to 90% observed a single time. Material: PBMCs. Receptors originate from a woman aged 18-35 years in good health and CMV-seronegative. The CDR3 runs from the conserved cysteine through the conserved F or W. The D gene is left open where the match is weak. Expanded clones are given a class, and other clones once, few, many or no size at all.

J gene	clone size	D gene	V gene	CDR3 DNA	CDR3 protein
TRBJ1-1	few	-	TRBV6-1	TGTGCCAGCAGTGTAATTTACAGGGCTGAAGCTTTCTTT	CASSVIYRAEAFF
TRBJ2-7	few	TRBD1	TRBV7-9	TGTGCCAGCAGGACAGGGGGCTCCTACGAGCAGTACTTC	CASRTGGSYEQYF
TRBJ2-7	-	TRBD1	TRBV6-1	TGTGCCAGCAGTGGGGGGACAGGGGCCTACGAGCAGTACTTC	CASSGGTGAYEQYF
TRBJ1-5	-	-	TRBV28	TGTGCCAGCAGCCTGAGACAGGCGAGGAGGAGCAATCAGCCCCAGCATTTT	CASSLRQARRSNQPQHF
TRBJ2-6	-	TRBD1	TRBV7-2	TGTGCCAGCACTGAAGGGGGCGCTGGGGCCAACGTCCTGACTTTC	CASTEGGAGANVLTF
TRBJ2-3	-	TRBD1	TRBV11-3	TGTGCCAGCAGCTTAAGACAGGGGGCAGGCACAGATACGCAGTATTTT	CASSLRQGAGTDTQYF
TRBJ1-5	-	-	TRBV7-9	TGTGCCAGCAGCTCCGACAGAGCGAGGCCCCAGCATTTT	CASSSDRARPQHF
TRBJ2-2	-	-	TRBV19	TGTGCCAGTAGTATGAGGCAGCGGAGCACCGGGGAGCTGTTTTTT	CASSMRQRSTGELFF
TRBJ1-5	-	TRBD1	TRBV28	TGTGCCAGCAGTCCTAGAGCCCTGCGGGACAGGTCCTATCAGCCCCAGCATTTT	CASSPRALRDRSYQPQHF
TRBJ1-2	-	TRBD1	TRBV28	TGTGCCAGCGGAACATACACAGGGGGCGGCTACACCTTC	CASGTYTGGGYTF
TRBJ2-7	-	TRBD1	TRBV4-1	TGCGCCAGCAGCCAGCCCCACGCAGGGGGTGCGAGGGAGCAGTACTTC	CASSQPHAGGAREQYF
TRBJ2-6	-	-	TRBV19	TGTGCCAGTAGTATTATAGGGGGGGCGCCTGGGGCCAACGTCCTGACTTTC	CASSIIGGAPGANVLTF
TRBJ2-1	-	TRBD2	TRBV7-9	TGTGCCAGCAGCACGCCGGGACTAGCTAGCGTAGGAACCTGGAATGAGCAGTTCTTC	CASSTPGLASVGTWNEQFF
TRBJ2-7	-	TRBD1	TRBV9	TGTGCCAGCAGTACCGGGACAGGACTCATCTTGGGGCACGAGCAGTACTTC	CASSTGTGLILGHEQYF
TRBJ1-2	-	TRBD1	TRBV5-5	TGTGCCAGCAGCCCGGGACAGGGGCTTTCTTATGGCTACACCTTC	CASSPGQGLSYGYTF
TRBJ2-4	-	TRBD2	TRBV30	TGTGCCTGGAGTGACCCCAGACTAGCGGGAGGGGAAAACATTCAGTACTTC	CAWSDPRLAGGENIQYF
TRBJ1-2	-	-	TRBV27	TGTGCCAGCGCGTTTAGTAGATACTATGGCTACACCTTC	CASAFSRYYGYTF
TRBJ2-7	-	TRBD2	TRBV7-8	TGTGCCAGCAGAAGAGCGGGAGCGGGCCGAGTGCAGTACTTC	CASRRAGAGRVQYF
TRBJ1-1	-	TRBD1	TRBV28	TGTGCCAGCAGGCGACAGGGCATGAACACTGAAGCTTTCTTT	CASRRQGMNTEAFF
TRBJ2-7	once	TRBD2	TRBV7-9	TGTGCCAGCAGCTTGGGACTAGCGGGAACATCCTACGAGCAGTACTTC	CASSLGLAGTSYEQYF
TRBJ1-1	-	-	TRBV29-1	TGCAGCGTGTTTGACACCCCCACTGAAGCTTTCTTT	CSVFDTPTEAFF
TRBJ1-2	-	-	TRBV6-1	TGTGCCAGCAGTGAAGTCCCAGCTAACTATGGCTACACCTTC	CASSEVPANYGYTF
TRBJ2-1	-	-	TRBV5-5	TGTGCCAGCAGCTTCCACTACAATGAGCAGTTCTTC	CASSFHYNEQFF
TRBJ2-5	-	-	TRBV6-1	TGTGCCAGCAGTGAAGCGCTCAAGGGGGGGCGCGAGACCCAGTACTTC	CASSEALKGGRETQYF
TRBJ2-1	-	TRBD2	TRBV27	TGTGCCAGCAGTACCCGGACTAGCCCCAATGAGCAGTTCTTC	CASSTRTSPNEQFF
TRBJ2-1	many	TRBD2	TRBV6-1	TGTGCCAGCAGTGAACTAGCGGGCTCCTACAATGAGCAGTTCTTC	CASSELAGSYNEQFF
TRBJ2-2	-	-	TRBV10-3	TGTGCCATCAGTGGGTTGGGGGCGGCGAACACCGGGGAGCTGTTTTTT	CAISGLGAANTGELFF
TRBJ2-7	-	-	TRBV4-1	TGCGCCAGCAGCCAACCGTTCGAGGGAACTTACGAGCAGTACTTC	CASSQPFEGTYEQYF
TRBJ1-1	few	-	TRBV10-2	TGCGCCAGCAGTGAGTCTGGGGGGATGTTTGGAGCTTTCTTT	CASSESGGMFGAFF
TRBJ2-2	-	TRBD2	TRBV27	TGTGCCAGCAGTTTGGGACTAGCGGGAGGGGCCGGGGAGCTGTTTTTT	CASSLGLAGGAGELFF
TRBJ2-7	-	TRBD2	TRBV28	TGTGCCAGCAGAGCAAGCGGGAGCGATCCCTACGAGCAGTACTTC	CASRASGSDPYEQYF
TRBJ2-1	-	TRBD1	TRBV29-1	TGCAGCGTTGGAGGGACAGGGAGCCCTGTGAACAATGAGCAGTTCTTC	CSVGGTGSPVNNEQFF
TRBJ1-1	once	-	TRBV27	TGTGCCAGCAGTTTATCGATCGGGTTGGGCACTGAAGCTTTCTTT	CASSLSIGLGTEAFF
TRBJ2-7	few	TRBD1	TRBV6-1	TGTGCCAGCACTCCGGGACAGGGGGGCGAGCAGTACTTC	CASTPGQGGEQYF
TRBJ1-1	-	TRBD1	TRBV19	TGTGCCAGTAGTACACAGGGGGCGCGAGGACCCGAAGCTTTCTTT	CASSTQGARGPEAFF
TRBJ1-5	-	TRBD1	TRBV28	TGTGCCAGCAGACATGGACAGGGTTACTCACATCAGCCCCAGCATTTT	CASRHGQGYSHQPQHF
TRBJ2-3	once	-	TRBV12-2	TGTGCAAGTCGCTCCGCGGGGCAGGGTCCCACGAGGCAGTATTTT	CASRSAGQGPTRQYF
TRBJ2-1	-	TRBD2	TRBV6-4	TGTGCCAGCAGTGACGAGGCTAGCGGGTACAATGAGCAGTTCTTC	CASSDEASGYNEQFF
TRBJ2-1	-	TRBD1	TRBV6-6	TGTGCCAGCAGTCGGGACAGGTCTCGGCAGTTCTTC	CASSRDRSRQFF
TRBJ2-3	once	TRBD2	TRBV2	TGTGCCAGCTATGCCCGACTAGCGCCCACAGATACGCAGTATTTT	CASYARLAPTDTQYF
TRBJ2-2	-	TRBD2	TRBV9	TGTGCCAGCAGTGGGAGCGGGGGCTTGTCCGGGGAGCTGTTTTTT	CASSGSGGLSGELFF